The rows below give T cell receptor beta chains drawn from one sample of a study of CD8 T cells in Susac syndrome. MiXCR, run by TCRdb on the immunoSEQ multiplex PCR reads, gives a single entry per CDR3 protein. The sample includes some 120,000 distinct CDR3 sequences, approximately 89% of them seen just once. The sample consisted of CD8+ T cells from PBMCs. Source of these receptors: a human donor with multiple sclerosis. CDR3s include the opening cysteine and the closing phenylalanine or tryptophan. The D gene is left open where the match is weak. A clone size is listed for some rows: how often the clone was seen (once, few, many), or a class if it is expanded.

DNA | CDR3 | V | D | size | J
TGTGCCACCAACAGGGTGGGCACAGATACGCAGTATTTT | CATNRVGTDTQYF | TRBV7-2 | . | . | TRBJ2-3
TGTGCCAGCAGCCCAACGGTAAGTCAGCCCCAGCATTTT | CASSPTVSQPQHF | TRBV4-2 | . | . | TRBJ1-5
TGTGCCAGCACCTCCGGGACTAGCGGGATGGAGACCCAGTACTTC | CASTSGTSGMETQYF | TRBV2 | TRBD2 | . | TRBJ2-5
TGCAGCGTATCCAGGGTCATGAACACTGAAGCTTTCTTT | CSVSRVMNTEAFF | TRBV29-1 | . | . | TRBJ1-1
TGTGCCAGTAGTATCTACGGTGGGGCCGGGGAGCTGTTTTTT | CASSIYGGAGELFF | TRBV19 | . | . | TRBJ2-2
TGCGCCAGCAGCCAAGATAGGCTAGCGGGAACCGAGCAGTACTTC | CASSQDRLAGTEQYF | TRBV4-1 | TRBD2 | . | TRBJ2-7
TGTGCCAGCAGCTCTCCCGGCGGCCAGCCCCAGCATTTT | CASSSPGGQPQHF | TRBV7-9 | . | once | TRBJ1-5
TGTGGGGGGAGCGGGAGGGCCGTCGGGGAGCTGTTTTTT | CGGSGRAVGELFF | TRBV30 | TRBD2 | . | TRBJ2-2
TGTGCCAGCAGTGCGACGAGCGGTTACAATGAGCAGTTCTTC | CASSATSGYNEQFF | TRBV27 | . | . | TRBJ2-1
TGTGCCAGCTCGGGCGGGGACAGGAACTATGGCTACACCTTC | CASSGGDRNYGYTF | TRBV18 | TRBD1 | . | TRBJ1-2
TGTGCCAGCAGCTCCGTAGCGGGAGGGCTCTACGAGCAGTACTTC | CASSSVAGGLYEQYF | TRBV7-2 | TRBD2 | . | TRBJ2-7
TGTGCCACCAACCAACTCACAGGGCTCGATTCGACCACTGAAGCTTTCTTT | CATNQLTGLDSTTEAFF | TRBV15 | . | . | TRBJ1-1
TGTGCCAGCAGCCAGAGCGAGACGCGCTCCTACGAGCAGTACTTC | CASSQSETRSYEQYF | TRBV4-2 | . | . | TRBJ2-7
TGTGCCAGCAGTGGGGGGGTAGAGGCTTTCTTT | CASSGGVEAFF | TRBV9 | . | . | TRBJ1-1
TGTGCCAGCAGTTATCCAGGGGGTGGACGAGAGGGCTACACCTTC | CASSYPGGGREGYTF | TRBV6-5 | TRBD1 | . | TRBJ1-2
TGTGCCAGCAGTCACTCCAGGGGAGGCAACACTGAAGCTTTCTTT | CASSHSRGGNTEAFF | TRBV7-9 | . | once | TRBJ1-1
TGTGCCAGCAGCTTGGTAGAAACCTTGGTCTACAATGAGCAGTTCTTC | CASSLVETLVYNEQFF | TRBV5-8 | . | . | TRBJ2-1
TGCGCCAGCAGCTTCGAAGGGTACGAGCAGTACTTC | CASSFEGYEQYF | TRBV5-1 | . | . | TRBJ2-7
TGCAGCGTTGTTAACGGACACTCCTACGAGCAGTACTTC | CSVVNGHSYEQYF | TRBV29-1 | . | once | TRBJ2-7
TGTGCCAGCAGCTTGGGACCGATGTATAATTCACCCCTCCACTTT | CASSLGPMYNSPLHF | TRBV5-6 | . | . | TRBJ1-6
TGTGCCAGCAGCCAAACGCCACGCTGGGGAGCTGGGGCCAACGTCCTGACTTTC | CASSQTPRWGAGANVLTF | TRBV3-1 | . | . | TRBJ2-6
TGTGCCAGCAGCTTCCTAGCGGGAGGCCACAATGAGCAGTTCTTC | CASSFLAGGHNEQFF | TRBV7-3 | TRBD2 | . | TRBJ2-1
TGTGCCAGCAGCCAGACAGGGGATTATACCGGGGAGCTGTTTTTT | CASSQTGDYTGELFF | TRBV9 | TRBD1 | . | TRBJ2-2
TGTGCCAGCAGCCTAGTTAGTTTTGAGTCGGATCATACTGAAGCTTTCTTT | CASSLVSFESDHTEAFF | TRBV4-2 | . | . | TRBJ1-1
TGTGCCAGTAGTATGTCGCTAGCGGACTACGAGCAGTACTTC | CASSMSLADYEQYF | TRBV19 | TRBD2 | . | TRBJ2-7
TGTGCCAGCAGCCCCGCGGGTGGGGCGCATGAAAAACTGTTTTTT | CASSPAGGAHEKLFF | TRBV7-8 | . | once | TRBJ1-4
TGTGCCTGGAGTAGAACGGGGGAGCTGTTTTTT | CAWSRTGELFF | TRBV30 | . | . | TRBJ2-2
TGTGCCAGCAGCCGCACAGGGGGCGATGAGCAGTTCTTC | CASSRTGGDEQFF | TRBV3-1 | TRBD1 | once | TRBJ2-1
TGCGCCAGCAGCCAAGACCCTGGTAAAGATCAGCCCCAGCATTTT | CASSQDPGKDQPQHF | TRBV4-3 | . | . | TRBJ1-5
TGCAGGGTCCTCACTGAAGCTTTCTTT | CRVLTEAFF | TRBV29-1 | . | . | TRBJ1-1
TGCAGCGCCGGGACAGATTACGAGCAGTACTTC | CSAGTDYEQYF | TRBV29-1 | TRBD1 | . | TRBJ2-7
TGCGCCAGCAGCTTGGAAAGACGGAGAGGCACCGGGGGCTACACCTTC | CASSLERRRGTGGYTF | TRBV5-1 | . | . | TRBJ1-2
TGTGCCAGTAGTATTGGAGCCATGAACACTGAAGCTTTCTTT | CASSIGAMNTEAFF | TRBV19 | . | once | TRBJ1-1
TGTGCCAGCAGTCTAGGGGTTTCAAGCAATCAGCCCCAGCATTTT | CASSLGVSSNQPQHF | TRBV5-4 | . | . | TRBJ1-5
TGCGCCAGCAGTGAAGGGACAGGGTACGAGCAGTACTTC | CASSEGTGYEQYF | TRBV10-2 | TRBD1 | . | TRBJ2-7
TGCAGTGCTCGACCTGTAAGCTCCTACGAGCAGTACTTC | CSARPVSSYEQYF | TRBV20-1 | . | . | TRBJ2-7
TGTGCCAGCAGCCTAGGGAGGGACGATCAGCCCCAGCATTTT | CASSLGRDDQPQHF | TRBV6-5 | . | . | TRBJ1-5
TGTGCCAGCAGCCCCCATGGGGGGGACAGTCACTACGAGCAGTACTTC | CASSPHGGDSHYEQYF | TRBV13 | . | . | TRBJ2-7
TGTGCCAGCAGCATAGGGAGCCCCGGAACTAGACAGGGGGAGACCCAGTACTTC | CASSIGSPGTRQGETQYF | TRBV6-1 | TRBD1 | . | TRBJ2-5
TGTGCCAGCACCTCCGGGGGGAGGAACACTGAAGCTTTCTTT | CASTSGGRNTEAFF | TRBV6-5 | . | . | TRBJ1-1